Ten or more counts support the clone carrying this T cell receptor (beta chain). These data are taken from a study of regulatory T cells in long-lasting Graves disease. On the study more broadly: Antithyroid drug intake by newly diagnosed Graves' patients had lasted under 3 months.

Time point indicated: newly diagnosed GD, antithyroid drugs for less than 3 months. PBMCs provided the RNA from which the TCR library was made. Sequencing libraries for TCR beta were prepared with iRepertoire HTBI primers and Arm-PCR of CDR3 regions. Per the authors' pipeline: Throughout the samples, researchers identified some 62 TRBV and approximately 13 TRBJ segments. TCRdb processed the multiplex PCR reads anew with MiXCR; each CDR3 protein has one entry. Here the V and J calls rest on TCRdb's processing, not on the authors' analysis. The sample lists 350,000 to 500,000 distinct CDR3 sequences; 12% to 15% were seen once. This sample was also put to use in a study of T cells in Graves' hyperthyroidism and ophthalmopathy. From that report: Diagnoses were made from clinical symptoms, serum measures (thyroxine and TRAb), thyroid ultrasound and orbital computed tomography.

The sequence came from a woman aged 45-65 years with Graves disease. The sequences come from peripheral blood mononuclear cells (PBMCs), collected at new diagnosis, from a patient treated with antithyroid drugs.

Here the CDR3 DNA reads TGTGCCAGCAGCGTAGTGCCTAGCGGGGACACAGATACGCAGTATTTT. Protein: CASSVVPSGDTDTQYF. This rearrangement joins TRBV9 to TRBJ2-3, with 9 nucleotides matching TRBD2. This CDR3 contains 16 residues. CDR1 is SGDLS and CDR2 is YYNGEE in the germline V gene. The V and J ends lost 0 bases and 2 bases, in that order; junction bases with no gene match: 4.